This T cell receptor beta chain was recorded in a study of blood T cell repertoires in COVID-19. Study details: Samples representing acute and convalescent COVID-19 were sourced from the United States, Italy and Spain. T cells, B-cell-depleted T cells, or PBMCs provided the cDNA or gDNA that served as material.

In the source study's methods: Nucleated cell number was recorded as an estimate derived from reference gene primer amplification. Clones were sequenced by immunoSEQ multiplex PCR, and TCRdb holds only the in-frame ones, with some missing. V and J calls and clone size are as listed in that table; D and trimming were resolved from the DNA. The sample shows some 200,000 clones, 82% of them seen only once. Concerning this clone: Mismatch with germline at one junction end may stem from a read error. Other DNA sequences in this specimen translate into the identical CDR3.

The CDR3 is made up of 13 amino acids. The germline V gene has CDR1 SGHRS and CDR2 YFSETQ. The sequence was obtained from a woman aged 40 to 50 with acute or convalescent COVID-19. Input material: peripheral blood. This chain uses TRBV5-1 with TRBJ1-2, with TRBD1 matching over 7 bases. CDR3 sequence: CASSPDRSNGYTF. The CDR3 bases are TGTGCCAGCAGCCCGGACAGGAGTAACGGCTACACCTTC.